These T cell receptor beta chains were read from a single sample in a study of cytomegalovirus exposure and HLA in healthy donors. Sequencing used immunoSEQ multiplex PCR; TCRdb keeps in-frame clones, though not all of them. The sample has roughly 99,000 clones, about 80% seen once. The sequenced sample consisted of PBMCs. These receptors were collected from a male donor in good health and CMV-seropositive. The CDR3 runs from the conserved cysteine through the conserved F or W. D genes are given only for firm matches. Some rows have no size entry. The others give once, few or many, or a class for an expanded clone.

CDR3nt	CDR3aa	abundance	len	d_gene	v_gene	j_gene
TGTGCCAGCAGCCCAGGGACTAGCGGGCGCGGGGTCACAGGGACGCAGTATTTT	CASSPGTSGRGVTGTQYF	NA	18	TRBD2	TRBV7-8	TRBJ2-3
TGTGCCAGCACTGTCCTCTCTGGGGCCAACGTCCTGACTTTC	CASTVLSGANVLTF	few	14	NA	TRBV2	TRBJ2-6
TGTGCCAGCAGTTACCTAGGCAGGGACTACAATGAGCAGTTCTTC	CASSYLGRDYNEQFF	NA	15	NA	TRBV6-5	TRBJ2-1
TGTGCCAGCAGTCAGGGGATTGTAGGGGAAAACTATGGCTACACCTTC	CASSQGIVGENYGYTF	NA	16	NA	TRBV7-2	TRBJ1-2
TGCGCCAGCAGCTTGTCCCTAGCGGGGGTTGAGACCCAGTACTTC	CASSLSLAGVETQYF	NA	15	TRBD2	TRBV5-1	TRBJ2-5
TGCGCCAGCAGCCAAGCTTTCGACAGGGAAATCTCACCCCTCCACTTT	CASSQAFDREISPLHF	NA	16	TRBD1	TRBV4-1	TRBJ1-6
TGTGCCAGCAGTGAGGGGCGGTTCTCTGGGGCCAACGTCCTGACTTTC	CASSEGRFSGANVLTF	once	16	NA	TRBV6-1	TRBJ2-6
TGTGCCAGCAGCTTTGCCGACAGGGAAAAACTGTTTTTT	CASSFADREKLFF	NA	13	NA	TRBV13	TRBJ1-4
TGTGCCAGCAGCGGTCGGGGGGGAGGTAATGAAAAACTGTTTTTT	CASSGRGGGNEKLFF	once	15	NA	TRBV6-1	TRBJ1-4
TGTGCCTGGTCCTACCCCGGGACTGTGGGGGAGACCCAGTACTTC	CAWSYPGTVGETQYF	once	15	NA	TRBV30	TRBJ2-5
TGTGCCAGCAGAGAGATGAATACAGGGGTCAGATGGACTGAAGCTTTCTTT	CASREMNTGVRWTEAFF	once	17	TRBD1	TRBV5-8	TRBJ1-1
TGTGCCAGCAGTCAGGGGACTAGAACAGATACGCAGTATTTT	CASSQGTRTDTQYF	NA	14	TRBD2	TRBV11-2	TRBJ2-3
TGCGCCAGCAGCTTGGGCACACAGGGGAACTATGGCTACACCTTC	CASSLGTQGNYGYTF	NA	15	TRBD1	TRBV5-1	TRBJ1-2
TGTGCCAGCAGCTATAGCGGGGGGCCCCTGGAGACCCAGTACTTC	CASSYSGGPLETQYF	NA	15	TRBD2	TRBV7-6	TRBJ2-5
TGTGCCAGCAGCATCTGGCAACAGGCCACCGGGGAGCTGTTTTTT	CASSIWQQATGELFF	NA	15	NA	TRBV21-1	TRBJ2-2
TGCGCCAGCAGCTTGACAGGGACCCTCACTGGGGCCAACGTCCTGACTTTC	CASSLTGTLTGANVLTF	NA	17	NA	TRBV5-1	TRBJ2-6
TGTGCCATCACTAGCGGGGGAGTGGTTTGGGACGGGGAGCTGTTTTTT	CAITSGGVVWDGELFF	few	16	TRBD2	TRBV6-6	TRBJ2-2
TGTGCCAGCAGTGAAGGGGGCATGAACACTGAAGCTTTCTTT	CASSEGGMNTEAFF	few	14	NA	TRBV6-1	TRBJ1-1
TGTGCCTGGAGTTTCGGGACAGGGAAAAATCAGCCCCAGCATTTT	CAWSFGTGKNQPQHF	NA	15	TRBD1	TRBV30	TRBJ1-5
TGTGCCAGCAGCGTGGCATCAGATACGCAGTATTTT	CASSVASDTQYF	NA	12	NA	TRBV13	TRBJ2-3
TGCGCCAGCAGCCCAACCCCCGGGACTAGCTCCTACGAGCAGTACTTC	CASSPTPGTSSYEQYF	NA	16	TRBD2	TRBV5-1	TRBJ2-7
TGTGCCACCGGTCGGGACAGGGACTACGAGCAGTACTTC	CATGRDRDYEQYF	NA	13	TRBD1	TRBV15	TRBJ2-7
TGTGCCTGGACCCACTTTGGACAGCAAAATCAGCCCCAGCATTTT	CAWTHFGQQNQPQHF	few	15	NA	TRBV30	TRBJ1-5
TGCAGCGTTGATCGGAGGGGCACCGGGGAGCTGTTTTTT	CSVDRRGTGELFF	NA	13	NA	TRBV29-1	TRBJ2-2
TGTGCCTGGAGTCCGGGACAGGGTTGGTACGAGCAGTACTTC	CAWSPGQGWYEQYF	NA	14	TRBD1	TRBV30	TRBJ2-7
TGTGCCAGTATCCCCTGGGGGCAGGGGCCTTTCAACACTGAAGCTTTCTTT	CASIPWGQGPFNTEAFF	NA	17	NA	TRBV19	TRBJ1-1
TGCAGCGTTGGAACTTCGGGTAATAACGACAATCAGCCCCAGCATTTT	CSVGTSGNNDNQPQHF	NA	16	NA	TRBV29-1	TRBJ1-5
TGTGCCAGCAGCTTAGCGGGGGGGAGTACAGATACGCAGTATTTT	CASSLAGGSTDTQYF	NA	15	TRBD2	TRBV13	TRBJ2-3
TGTGCCAGCAGCCTAAACCAGGTTATGAACACTGAAGCTTTCTTT	CASSLNQVMNTEAFF	NA	15	NA	TRBV11-3	TRBJ1-1
TGTGCCAGCAGCTTGAGAGCTAACTATGGCTACACCTTC	CASSLRANYGYTF	NA	13	NA	TRBV5-6	TRBJ1-2
TGTGCCAGCACCTCTGGGGGGAACGGTGGCGAGCAGTACTTC	CASTSGGNGGEQYF	NA	14	NA	TRBV6-5	TRBJ2-7
TGCGCCAGCAGCCAGAGGGCCCCCCCCGACGAGCAGTACTTC	CASSQRAPPDEQYF	NA	14	NA	TRBV4-1	TRBJ2-7
TGTGCCAGCAGCTTATCAGGGAACACCGGGGAGCTGTTTTTT	CASSLSGNTGELFF	few	14	NA	TRBV5-6	TRBJ2-2
TGTGCCACCTTAAGGGGGACCAATGAGCAGTTCTTC	CATLRGTNEQFF	NA	12	NA	TRBV15	TRBJ2-1
TGTGCCAGCAGCGGGCTAGCGGGGGTAATGGACAATGAGCAGTTCTTC	CASSGLAGVMDNEQFF	NA	16	TRBD2	TRBV4-2	TRBJ2-1
TGTGCCAGCTCTCATCTATACGGACAGGGAGTTTCGACGCTGTTTGGCTACACCTTC	CASSHLYGQGVSTLFGYTF	NA	19	TRBD1	TRBV18	TRBJ1-2
TGTGCCAGCAGTGGACTACAGAGGGAAGGATCACCCCTCCACTTT	CASSGLQREGSPLHF	NA	15	NA	TRBV9	TRBJ1-6
TGTGCCAGCGATACTAGCGGGGGATACAATGAGCAGTTCTTC	CASDTSGGYNEQFF	NA	14	TRBD2	TRBV6-1	TRBJ2-1
TGCAGCGTTGCGGGACACCGTACTTCCTACAATGAGCAGTTCTTC	CSVAGHRTSYNEQFF	NA	15	NA	TRBV29-1	TRBJ2-1
TGTGCCACCAGCAGACCGCCTAGCCTGGGGGCATCTGGAAACACCATATATTTT	CATSRPPSLGASGNTIYF	NA	18	NA	TRBV15	TRBJ1-3
TGCAGTGCTGTACCGGCGGGACAGCACTTC	CSAVPAGQHF	NA	10	TRBD1	TRBV20-1	TRBJ1-2
TGTGCCAGCAGCTATACACTTGAAGGGGCTGAAGCTTTCTTT	CASSYTLEGAEAFF	NA	14	NA	TRBV7-2	TRBJ1-1
TGTGCCAGCAGGGGACAGGGGGCACGGGCAGATACGCAGTATTTT	CASRGQGARADTQYF	NA	15	TRBD1	TRBV27	TRBJ2-3
TGTGCCAGCAGTGGATTACAGGGAAGCAATCAGCCCCAGCATTTT	CASSGLQGSNQPQHF	NA	15	NA	TRBV2	TRBJ1-5
TGTGCCAGCAGTTCGTACCTAAGGGGAAGGGTGAACTATGGCTACACCTTC	CASSSYLRGRVNYGYTF	NA	17	NA	TRBV27	TRBJ1-2